A selection of T cell receptor beta chains follows, all from one sample in a study of persistence of HIV-infected CD4 T cells. The data were produced by immunoSEQ multiplex PCR, yet TCRdb's version contains in-frame clones alone and is incomplete. Counted here are around 35,000 clones, more than 70% occurring once; the ten biggest clones make up around 1.5%. These receptors' targets are unknown. The sample consisted of CD4+ T cells sorted from PBMCs after approximately 20-hour stimulation, taken from a patient who received antiretroviral therapy. The receptors were gathered from an adult man with HIV who was CMV-seropositive. CDR3s leave out the opening cysteine and the closing phenylalanine or tryptophan. The size entry is marked missing in some rows and otherwise reads once, few, many or a size class.

TRBV12-3/TRBV12-4,.,11,ASSLKALFEQY
TRBV4-2,.,11,ASSQDKTYEQY
TRBV5-1,.,12,ASGPGQGGYGYT
TRBV30,.,11,AWTGQGFVEAF
TRBV7-9,.,13,ASSQLRATTDTQY
TRBV5-4,.,12,ASSLAGGNTEAF
TRBV4-2,once,15,ASSQIGQATKSYGYT
TRBV6-7,.,14,ASSYSNRDRVNEQF
TRBV18,.,14,ASSLTGGGSNEKLF
TRBV7-9,.,15,ASSPGQGAGGNTEAF
TRBV6-5,.,12,ASSYSMVGQPQH
TRBV4-2,.,12,ASSPGTSEYEQY
TRBV5-4,.,11,ASSTQGAYEQF
TRBV14,.,16,ASSQAGTVKTSYNEQF
TRBV6-5,.,12,ASRAGPYNSPLH
TRBV27,.,14,ASSFTGGAGANVLT
TRBV7-2,.,11,ASSYTGSYEQY
TRBV2,.,10,ASKQGYTEAF
TRBV6-5,.,10,ASRTGRTEAF
TRBV28,.,10,ASRFRNTEAF
TRBV18,.,18,ASSPRPGTSGGSGANVLT
TRBV12-5,.,12,ASGLQGSSTEAF
TRBV15,.,13,ATSRNRGDSYEQY
TRBV6-2/TRBV6-3,.,14,ASSPGTSGVGHEQF
TRBV18,.,14,ASSPPRNGADTEAF
TRBV7-9,few,11,ASSPQGQSEAF
TRBV5-1,.,15,ASSLGISQGLDTEAF
TRBV6-5,once,13,ASSDSSIARYEQY
TRBV18,.,13,ASSRSPGNANEQF
TRBV3-1/TRBV3-2,.,14,ASSSKTASTNEKLF
TRBV6-4,.,17,ASSDPDWRAGLGGNEQF
TRBV7-3,.,14,ASSPLPGGAGNEQF
TRBV5-4,.,11,ASSSGAGYGYT
TRBV10-3,.,11,ATVGSINQPQH
TRBV27,.,12,ASSLDGRNQPQH
TRBV11-3,.,12,ASSLVSATGELF
TRBV7-8,.,12,ASSLMTGPYGYT
TRBV7-9,.,16,ASSFFGQAIYSYNEQF
TRBV10-2,.,12,ASSESTSNSPLH
TRBV18,.,13,ASSPGTAGANVLT